Sequencing of this T cell receptor beta chain was carried out in a study of blood T cell repertoires in COVID-19. Study-wide context: Samples of COVID-19 (acute and convalescent) were obtained from the United States, Italy and Spain. Sample material is recorded as cDNA or gDNA derived from T cells, B-cell-depleted T cells, or PBMCs.

The germline V gene encodes CDR1 LNHDA and CDR2 SQIVND (reference sequence). Trimming shortened V by 7 bases and J by 6 bases, and 12 bases separated the two germline ends. This CDR3 is 12 amino acids long. Original data processing: Quantification of nucleated cells was approximated via reference gene primer amplification. Using immunoSEQ multiplex PCR, the repertoire was profiled, and TCRdb retains in-frame clones only, with some absent. V and J calls and clone size are given by that table; D and trimming were obtained from the DNA. The sample comprises 200,000 to 250,000 clones, approximately 89% of which are singletons, and 4% to 6% rests with the top ten.

The TCR sequence derives from a woman in her 40s with acute or convalescent COVID-19. The rearrangement links TRBV19 to TRBJ1-1; tentatively, D is TRBD1 (6 bases). Sequencing used peripheral blood. The CDR3 DNA reads as TGTGCCAGTACCACAGGGACACCTGAAGCTTTCTTT. This codes for CASTTGTPEAFF.